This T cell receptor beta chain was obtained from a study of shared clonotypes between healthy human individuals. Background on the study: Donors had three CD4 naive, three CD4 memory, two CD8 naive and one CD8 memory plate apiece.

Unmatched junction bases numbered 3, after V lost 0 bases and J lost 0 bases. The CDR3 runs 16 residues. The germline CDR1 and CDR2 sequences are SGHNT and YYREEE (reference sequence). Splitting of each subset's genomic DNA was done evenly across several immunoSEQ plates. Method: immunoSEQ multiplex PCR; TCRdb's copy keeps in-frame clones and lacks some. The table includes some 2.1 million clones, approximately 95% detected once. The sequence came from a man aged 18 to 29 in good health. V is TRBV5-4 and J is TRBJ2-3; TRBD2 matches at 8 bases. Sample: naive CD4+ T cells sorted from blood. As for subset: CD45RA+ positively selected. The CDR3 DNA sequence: TGTGCCAGCAGCTTGGTGCTAGCGGGTAGCACAGATACGCAGTATTTT. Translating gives CASSLVLAGSTDTQYF.